This T cell receptor beta chain comes out of a study of blood T cells in healthy people across ages. In this sample, this clonotype turned up a few times. Then a second PCR, running roughly 7 to 11 cycles, was carried out with a sample-barcoded 5' primer and a J-beta primer mix. TCRdb reprocessed the 5' RACE reads via MiXCR and lists one record per CDR3 protein. The sample carries about 1.6 million distinct CDR3 sequences, roughly 32% recorded once. This CDR3 has 15 residues. Germline V lookup: CDR1 DFQATT, CDR2 SNEGSKA (reference sequence). This TCR was recovered from a woman aged 25 to 39 in good health. The genes are TRBV20-1 and TRBJ2-1; D might be TRBD1 or TRBD2, each matching 5 bases. Sequencing was done on a sample of blood. The CDR3 reads CSASDPGRNLKEQFF. CDR3 DNA: TGCAGCGCATCAGACCCGGGACGGAATCTCAAAGAGCAGTTCTTC.